This entry lists 28 T cell receptor beta chains sequenced from one sample in a study of T cell repertoires in cytomegalovirus infection. From the reads, TCRdb called clonotypes with MiXCR, one entry per CDR3 protein. The data contain approximately 500,000 distinct CDR3 sequences, approximately 15% of them singletons. Sequencing was done on a sample of CD8+ T cells from PBMCs. The receptor source for this set is a human donor in good health (CMV status not recorded). Some clones in this sample may be carry-over from other donors' samples.

The V call is TRBV27, the J call TRBJ1-2; D is unclear. Germline-derived CDR1 and CDR2 are MNHEY and SMNVEV (reference sequence). The CDR3 extends over 13 amino acids. V lost 2 bases to trimming and J lost 6 bases, with 10 bases between them. As DNA, the CDR3 is TGTGCCAGCAGTTTAACCCCAAGCAATGGCTACACCTTC. This sequence encodes CASSLTPSNGYTF.

This clonotype was recorded many times. The J gene is TRBJ2-1, the V gene TRBV14, with TRBD2 matching over 10 bases. The V and J ends lost 4 bases and 8 bases, in that order; junction bases with no gene match: 14. Germline V gene sequence: CDR1 SGHDN, CDR2 FVKESK. This CDR3 has 17 residues. The CDR3 sequence: CASSRRATGLANDEQFF. The DNA for the CDR3 is TGTGCCAGCAGCCGTCGGGCAACGGGACTAGCGAACGATGAGCAGTTCTTC.

This clonotype was observed a handful of times. The chain couples TRBV3-1 to TRBJ1-1, with D perhaps TRBD1 (5 bases). Germline assignment: CDR1 LGHDT and CDR2 YNNKEL (reference sequence). The CDR3 loop spans 15 amino acids. V was trimmed by 0 bases and J by 8 bases, leaving 16 bases between them. This CDR3 reads CASSQDMSRRGEAFF. Written as DNA, the CDR3 is TGTGCCAGCAGCCAAGATATGTCCAGGCGGGGGGAAGCTTTCTTT.

This chain uses TRBV19 with TRBJ2-2; D gene unclear. CDR1 LNHDA and CDR2 SQIVND come from the germline V gene (reference sequence). V dropped 6 bases and J dropped 6 bases, with 17 bases sitting between them. The CDR3 spans 15 residues. The CDR3 reads CASRPSLGHAGELFF. Here the CDR3 DNA reads TGTGCCAGTAGGCCGTCTTTGGGCCATGCCGGGGAGCTGTTTTTT. The whole variable domain, remainder taken from reference TRBV19 and TRBJ2-2, is DGGITQSPKYLFRKEGQNVTLSCEQNLNHDAMYWYRQDPGQGLRLIYYSQIVNDFQKGDIAEGYSVSREKKESFPLTVTSAQKNPTAFYLCASRPSLGHAGELFFGEGSRLTVL.

This clonotype has only a few counts. This rearrangement joins TRBV20-1 to TRBJ2-1, with 7 bases identical to TRBD2. From germline, CDR1 is DFQATT and CDR2 SNEGSKA (reference sequence). The CDR3 runs 16 residues. The trim removed 3 bases at V and 4 bases at J, leaving 12 bases unmatched. In DNA, the CDR3 is TGCAGTGCTAGTCCGATGAGCGGGGTGGATTACAATGAGCAGTTCTTC. It translates to CSASPMSGVDYNEQFF.

This clonotype showed up just a few times. The chain carries TRBV27 and TRBJ2-1; a weak D match, TRBD2 (5 bases). Looked up from germline, CDR1 is MNHEY and CDR2 is SMNVEV (reference sequence). Trimming took off 8 bases at V and 0 bases at J, with 14 bases between the two ends. The CDR3 extends over 15 amino acids. The chain's CDR3 is CASSRSGGSYNEQFF. The CDR3 DNA sequence: TGTGCCAGCTCGCGCAGCGGAGGCTCCTACAATGAGCAGTTCTTC.

V and J are TRBV3-1 and TRBJ1-2; 8 bases agree with TRBD1. Trimming took 2 bases from V and 7 from J; bases not matched to a gene: 3. The length of the CDR3 is 13 residues. Germline values: CDR1 LGHDT, CDR2 YNNKEL (reference sequence). The CDR3 DNA sequence: TGTGCCAGCAGCCAACAGGGGGCCGGTGGCTACACCTTC. Encoded protein: CASSQQGAGGYTF.

The DNA of the CDR3 is TGTGCCAGCATTGGGGCCGTGGGGAAAGAGACCCAGTACTTC. Encoded protein: CASIGAVGKETQYF. This chain links TRBV6-1 with TRBJ2-5; weak D call: TRBD1 (5 bases). Germline assignment: CDR1 MNHNS and CDR2 SASEGT. V was trimmed by 7 bases and J by 3 bases, leaving 15 bases between them. The CDR3 is 14 amino acids.

This clonotype was counted at least ten times. The chain links TRBV7-9 to TRBJ1-5; the match to TRBD1 covers 7 bases. Germline lookup yields CDR1 SEHNR and CDR2 FQNEAQ (reference sequence). The CDR3 covers 16 residues. The junction had 9 bases not matched to a gene; V was cut back by 5 bases and J by 2 bases. The CDR3 sequence: CASSRSTGLRNQPQHF. CDR3 coding DNA: TGTGCCAGCAGCCGGTCGACAGGGCTGCGCAATCAGCCCCAGCATTTT.

The gene calls are TRBV27 and TRBJ2-1; 12 bases line up with TRBD1. CDR3 size: 15 residues. J lost 7 bases, V lost 6 bases, and 7 bases had no gene match. Germline CDR1 is MNHEY and CDR2 is SMNVEV (reference sequence). DNA for the CDR3: TGTGCCAGCAGCTCCGGGACAGGGGGCATGAATGAGCAGTTCTTC. Its translation is CASSSGTGGMNEQFF.

The rearrangement links TRBV19 to TRBJ1-2; no clear D. V lost 11 bases and J lost 7, with 20 bases in between. Germline-derived CDR1 and CDR2 are LNHDA and SQIVND (reference sequence). This CDR3 is 13 amino acids long. The DNA of the CDR3 is TGTGCCGTAGGTTTCGGGCTGGAGGGTGGCTACACCTTC. This sequence encodes CAVGFGLEGGYTF.

This clonotype was seen only a few times. The chain is built from TRBV12-3 or TRBV12-4 and TRBJ2-2; TRBD1 agrees at 7 bases. This CDR3 comprises 15 residues. The V and J ends lost 5 bases and 4 bases, in that order; junction bases with no gene match: 7. The CDR3 spells CASSPGTVVTGELFF. CDR3 sequence (DNA): TGTGCCAGCAGTCCCGGGACAGTTGTCACCGGGGAGCTGTTTTTT.

This clonotype was seen a few times. J is TRBJ2-1 and V is TRBV6-5, with 8 bases lining up with TRBD2. This CDR3 region has 16 residues. Germline CDR1 and CDR2: MNHEY and SVGAGI. V lost 8 bases to trimming and J lost 4 bases; unmatched junction nucleotides: 13. CDR3 sequence reads: CASFITGTGGYNEQFF. The CDR3 DNA is TGTGCCAGCTTTATCACCGGGACGGGAGGGTACAATGAGCAGTTCTTC.

This clonotype was picked up a small number of times. This chain joins TRBV27 and TRBJ2-1; 9 positions agree with TRBD1. Germline CDR1 MNHEY, CDR2 SMNVEV (reference sequence). The CDR3 totals 16 residues. Germline trimming cut 5 bases from V and 10 bases from J; bases unmatched to any gene: 15. The CDR3: CASSPSLGQGSDEQFF. CDR3 sequence (DNA): TGTGCCAGCAGTCCTTCGCTCGGACAGGGGTCCGACGAGCAGTTCTTC.

This clonotype was observed many times. CDR3 sequence (DNA): TGTGCCATCAGTGAAACAACCGGGACAGGGCAAGAGACCCAGTACTTC. It yields the protein CAISETTGTGQETQYF. This chain connects TRBV10-3 to TRBJ2-5; 9 positions match TRBD1. Trimming at V came to 3 bases and at J to 2 bases, leaving 7 bases not matched to a gene. There are 16 residues in the CDR3. Germline V CDR1 and CDR2: ENHRY, SYGVKD.

This clonotype has more than one count but fewer than ten. The chain couples TRBV7-3 to TRBJ2-1; 8 bases are a match to TRBD1. Trimming took 3 bases from V and 5 from J; bases not matched to a gene: 6. The CDR3 has 15 amino acids. The germline CDR1 and CDR2 sequences are SGHTA and FQGTGA. This CDR3 is CASSFDRGPHNEQFF. DNA of the CDR3: TGTGCCAGCAGCTTCGACAGGGGTCCCCACAATGAGCAGTTCTTC.

This clonotype has ten or more counts. This sequence joins TRBV2 and TRBJ2-5; D assignment may be TRBD1 or TRBD2 (6 bases each). The germline CDR1 and CDR2 sequences are SNHLY and FYNNEI. The CDR3 is 15 amino acids. Trimming removed 5 bases from V and 2 bases from J, with 15 bases in between. The DNA for the CDR3 is TGTGCCAGCAGTCCCACAGGGAGGAGGCAAGAGACCCAGTACTTC. This encodes CASSPTGRRQETQYF.

Concerning this clonotype itself: A single base separates this from a much larger clone, so it may be a read error. The rearrangement uses TRBV12-3 or TRBV12-4 and TRBJ1-1, with D possibly being TRBD1 (5 bases). This CDR3 contains 17 residues. This CDR3 is CANSLRQGERLNTEAFF. CDR3 bases: TGTGCCAACAGTTTACGGCAGGGCGAGAGGCTGAACACTGAAGCTTTCTTT.

This clonotype turned up a few times. A read error may explain this, as a much larger clone is one base away. The rearrangement links TRBV7-8 to TRBJ2-1, with unresolved D. Trimming shortened V by 0 bases and J by 5 bases, and 20 bases separated the two germline ends. The CDR3 loop spans 18 amino acids. Germline assignment: CDR1 SGHVS and CDR2 FQNEAQ. Here the CDR3 DNA reads TGTGCCAGCAGCTTAGCGCTCCGTCCAGATTCCTTAAACAATGAGCAGTTCTTC. Amino acids: CASSLALRPDSLNNEQFF.

This clonotype was counted a few times. This chain uses TRBV5-1 with TRBJ2-1; TRBD2 matches at 9 bases. Germline-derived CDR1 and CDR2 are SGHRS and YFSETQ. The CDR3 is 16 amino acids. V shed 1 base and J 7 bases; nucleotides not matched to a gene: 9. The DNA for the CDR3 is TGCGCCAGCAGCTTGTATGACAGGGCGGGGGGGAATGAGCAGTTCTTC. This encodes CASSLYDRAGGNEQFF.

This clonotype has only a few counts. The rearrangement joins TRBV7-7 to TRBJ2-5, with 7 positions matching TRBD2. Looked up from germline, CDR1 is SSHAT and CDR2 is FNYEAQ (reference sequence). The CDR3 length is 13 residues. With 5 bases clipped from V and 5 bases from J, the junction kept 5 bases outside the gene matches. Written as DNA, the CDR3 is TGTGCCAGCAGCCTCCGGGACTACGAGACCCAGTACTTC. Amino acid sequence: CASSLRDYETQYF.

The sample holds many counts of this clonotype. The J gene is TRBJ2-1, the V gene TRBV2; 8 bases are a match to TRBD2. Losses at the gene ends were 6 bases for V and 0 bases for J; bases not matched to a gene: 4. Germline CDR1 SNHLY, CDR2 FYNNEI. The CDR3 totals 15 residues. CDR3 coding DNA: TGTGCCAGCAGGGAGAGCGGGAGCTCCTACAATGAGCAGTTCTTC. Its translation: CASRESGSSYNEQFF.

This clonotype was observed a few times. The V call is TRBV10-3, the J call TRBJ2-1; TRBD1 agrees at 7 bases. Germline loops: CDR1 ENHRY, CDR2 SYGVKD. CDR3 length: 12 amino acids. J gave up 7 bases and V 8 bases, and 5 bases lay outside the gene matches. The CDR3 protein is CAIVSGQNEQFF. The CDR3 DNA is TGTGCCATCGTATCGGGACAGAATGAGCAGTTCTTC.

The gene calls are TRBV27 and TRBJ1-1; 8 nucleotides line up with TRBD1. CDR3 length equals 15 residues. V shed 5 bases, J shed 5 bases, and the junction held 10 bases outside the gene matches. Germline V gene sequence: CDR1 MNHEY, CDR2 SMNVEV (reference sequence). CDR3 amino acids: CASSPSRGPGTEAFF. DNA for the CDR3: TGTGCCAGCAGTCCAAGCAGGGGGCCGGGTACTGAAGCTTTCTTT.

This clonotype was seen only a few times. V is TRBV6-1 and J is TRBJ2-5; D perhaps matches TRBD2 (5 bases). The germline CDR1 and CDR2 sequences are MNHNS and SASEGT. Deletions cut 6 bases from V and 2 bases from J, with 10 bases between. This CDR3 has 13 amino acids. The CDR3, as DNA: TGTGCCAGCAGGCCTCCGGGACAAGAGACCCAGTACTTC. Translated, it gives CASRPPGQETQYF.

This clonotype has ten or more counts. CDR3 bases: TGTGCCAGCAGCTTGGAGGGTCCTGATACGCAGTATTTT. It specifies CASSLEGPDTQYF. The chain couples TRBV7-3 to TRBJ2-3; a possible D gene is TRBD2 (6 bases). This CDR3 has 13 amino acids. Germline V gives CDR1 SGHTA, CDR2 FQGTGA. The V gene lost 3 bases and the J gene lost 6 bases, with 10 bases spanning the gap. Looking up the rest from reference TRBV7-3 and TRBJ2-3 gives the full variable domain: GAGVSQTPSNKVTEKGKYVELRCDPISGHTALYWYRQSLGQGPEFLIYFQGTGAADDSGLPNDRFFAVRPEGSVSTLKIQRTERGDSAVYLCASSLEGPDTQYFGPGTRLTVL.

Remarks on this clonotype: This is likely a read error, given that the CDR3 carries no conserved phenylalanine or tryptophan at its end. The DNA is omitted, as the CDR3 cannot be located on it reliably, and the CDR3 follows TCRdb's listing. The chain couples TRBV11-2 to TRBJ2-1; the table's D call, TRBD2, was not checked against the DNA. The germline gives CDR1 SGHAT, CDR2 FQNNGV. The CDR3 comprises 17 residues, both ends counted. CDR3: CASRTSGDVSAYNEQLL.

This clonotype has more than one count but fewer than ten. The chain has TRBV5-1 and TRBJ1-3, with 9 bases aligning to TRBD1. Germline CDR1 and CDR2: SGHRS and YFSETQ. This CDR3 spans 17 amino acids. V lost 4 bases and J lost 0; bases outside the gene matches: 8. CDR3 DNA: TGCGCCAGCAGCCAGGGACAGGGTGTTAGCTCTGGAAACACCATATATTTT. Its translation is CASSQGQGVSSGNTIYF.